This record covers a single T cell receptor (beta chain). Its matching antigen is unknown. The CDR3 loop spans 18 amino acids. Trimming left V 4 bases short and J 2 bases short, with 23 bases between. Germline values: CDR1 SGHTA, CDR2 FQGNSA. This sample is part of a study of Ad26.COV2.S vaccination and SARS-CoV-2 variants. General study results and limits: Once vaccination had occurred, spike-specific CD8+ and CD4+ T cell responses reportedly showed substantial breadth. Measures of TCR breadth and depth may have fallen short of total T cell responses.

Profiling relied on immunoSEQ multiplex PCR, and the TCRdb table lists in-frame clones only, not all of them. Of about 320,000 clones in the sample, around four fifths were seen once. Sample treatment: 19 received Ad26.COV2.S at low or high dose, single or two shots; 5 received placebo; per-sample allocation not given. Collection of samples fell on day 63 after the first vaccine or placebo injection. This TCR was recovered from a person aged 18-60 years who received the Ad26.COV2.S COVID-19 vaccine or a placebo. J is TRBJ1-2 and V is TRBV7-2, with D perhaps TRBD1 (6 bases). The sample was peripheral blood, taken in a trial of Ad26.COV2.S vaccine versus placebo. CDR3 sequence reads: CASSSPGGIEPSNYGYTF. The CDR3 DNA reads TGTGCCAGCAGCTCCCCCGGGGGCATCGAGCCTTCAAACTATGGCTACACCTTC.